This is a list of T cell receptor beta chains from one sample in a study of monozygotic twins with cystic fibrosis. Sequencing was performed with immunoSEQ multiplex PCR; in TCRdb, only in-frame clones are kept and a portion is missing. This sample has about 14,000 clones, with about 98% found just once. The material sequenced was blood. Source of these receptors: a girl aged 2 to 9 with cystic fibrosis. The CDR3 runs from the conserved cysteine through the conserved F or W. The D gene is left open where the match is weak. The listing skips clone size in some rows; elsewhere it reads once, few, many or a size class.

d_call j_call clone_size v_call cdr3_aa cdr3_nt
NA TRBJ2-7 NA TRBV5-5 CASSLRDVYEQYF TGTGCCAGCAGCTTGAGGGACGTCTACGAGCAGTACTTC
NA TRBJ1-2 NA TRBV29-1 CSVEYANYGYTF TGCAGCGTTGAATACGCTAACTATGGCTACACCTTC
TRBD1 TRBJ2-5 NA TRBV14 CARRDREKEETQYF TGTGCCAGGCGCGACAGGGAAAAGGAAGAGACCCAGTACTTC
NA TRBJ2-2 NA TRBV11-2 CASSPSRSRGTGELFF TGTGCCAGCAGCCCCTCCAGGTCCCGAGGTACCGGGGAGCTGTTTTTT
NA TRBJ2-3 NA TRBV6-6 CASSGIWRGGDTQYF TGTGCCAGCAGCGGGATTTGGAGGGGCGGGGATACGCAGTATTTT
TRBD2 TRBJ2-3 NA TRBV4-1 CASSPGTSGRGTDTQYF TGCGCCAGCAGCCCCGGGACTAGCGGGAGGGGCACAGATACGCAGTATTTT
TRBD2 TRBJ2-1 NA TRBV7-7 CASSLDWGGDEQFF TGTGCTAGCAGCTTAGATTGGGGGGGAGATGAGCAGTTCTTC
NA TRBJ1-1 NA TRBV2 CASSVAGATEAFF TGTGCCAGCAGTGTGGCAGGGGCCACTGAAGCTTTCTTT
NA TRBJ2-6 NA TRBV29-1 CSVELWDSGANVLTF TGCAGCGTTGAATTGTGGGACTCTGGGGCCAACGTCCTGACTTTC
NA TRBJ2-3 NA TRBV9 CASSGDWASTDTQYF TGTGCCAGCAGCGGCGACTGGGCCTCCACAGATACGCAGTATTTT
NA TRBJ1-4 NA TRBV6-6 CASSYSLTATNEKLFF TGTGCCAGCAGTTACTCACTCACAGCAACTAATGAAAAACTGTTTTTT
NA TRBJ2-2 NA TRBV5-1 CASSLQGPNTGELFF TGCGCCAGCAGCTTGCAGGGGCCTAACACCGGGGAGCTGTTTTTT
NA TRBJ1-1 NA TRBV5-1 CASSFRGMSTEAFF TGCGCCAGCAGCTTCAGGGGCATGAGCACTGAAGCTTTCTTT
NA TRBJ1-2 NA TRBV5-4 CASSLDHYGYTF TGTGCCAGCAGCCTGGATCACTATGGCTACACCTTC
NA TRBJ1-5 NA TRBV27 CASSLLGQPQHF TGTGCCAGCAGTTTGTTGGGGCAGCCCCAGCATTTT
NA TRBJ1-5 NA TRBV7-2 CASSRSANSNQPQHF TGTGCCAGCTCCCGAAGCGCAAATAGCAATCAGCCCCAGCATTTT
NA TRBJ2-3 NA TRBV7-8 CASSLGSVTDTQYF TGTGCCAGCAGCTTAGGGTCCGTTACAGATACGCAGTATTTT
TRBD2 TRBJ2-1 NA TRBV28 CASSLGTSGSVHEQFF TGTGCCAGCAGTTTAGGTACTAGCGGGAGTGTACATGAGCAGTTCTTC
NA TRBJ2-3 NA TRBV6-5 CASSYSNRFTDTQYF TGTGCCAGCAGTTACTCTAACAGGTTCACAGATACGCAGTATTTT
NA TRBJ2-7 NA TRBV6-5 CASRGQGSYEQYF TGTGCCAGCAGGGGGCAAGGGAGCTACGAGCAGTACTTC
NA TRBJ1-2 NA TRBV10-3 CAISESRTDYGYTF TGTGCCATCAGTGAGTCCCGGACAGACTATGGCTACACCTTC
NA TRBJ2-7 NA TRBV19 CASSIVKGSGSYEQYF TGTGCCAGTAGTATAGTGAAGGGATCGGGCTCCTACGAGCAGTACTTC
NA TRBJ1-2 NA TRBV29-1 CSWVGEKGYTF TGCAGCTGGGTAGGGGAGAAAGGCTACACCTTC
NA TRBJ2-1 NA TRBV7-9 CASSIPPPKKSGFF TGTGCCAGCAGCATCCCCCCCCCGAAAAAATCTGGGTTCTTC
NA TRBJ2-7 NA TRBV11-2 CASSWRPGREQYF TGTGCCAGCAGCTGGAGGCCAGGGAGGGAGCAGTACTTC
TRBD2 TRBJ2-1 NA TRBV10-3 CAIRAETSGKEQFF TGTGCCATCAGGGCCGAGACTAGCGGGAAGGAGCAGTTCTTC
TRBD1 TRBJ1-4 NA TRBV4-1 CASSLESDRGSEKLFF TGCGCCAGCAGCCTCGAAAGCGACAGGGGTAGTGAAAAACTGTTTTTT
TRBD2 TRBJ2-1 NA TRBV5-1 CASSRTLAGKYNEQFF TGCGCCAGCAGCCGAACCCTAGCGGGAAAATACAATGAGCAGTTCTTC
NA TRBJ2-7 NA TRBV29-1 CSVEDGGFPYEQYF TGCAGCGTTGAAGATGGCGGTTTCCCCTACGAGCAGTACTTC
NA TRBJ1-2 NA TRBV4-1 CASSQDRGGTNYGYTF TGCGCCAGCAGCCAAGATCGGGGTGGAACTAACTATGGCTACACCTTC
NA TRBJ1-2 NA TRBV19 CASSPKTGGFYGYTF TGTGCCAGTAGTCCCAAGACAGGCGGGTTCTATGGCTACACCTTC
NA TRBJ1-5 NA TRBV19 CASSIGAGEGQPQHF TGTGCCAGTAGTATAGGGGCAGGGGAAGGTCAGCCCCAGCATTTT
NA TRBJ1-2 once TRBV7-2 CASSAPGERGYTF TGTGCCAGCAGCGCACCGGGGGAACGAGGCTACACCTTC
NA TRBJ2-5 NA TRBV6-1 CASSEVWTRGQETQYF TGTGCCAGCAGTGAAGTCTGGACTAGGGGGCAAGAGACCCAGTACTTC
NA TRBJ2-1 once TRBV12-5 CASGFDQTYNEQFF TGTGCTAGTGGTTTCGACCAGACCTACAATGAGCAGTTCTTC
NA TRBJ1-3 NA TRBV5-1 CASSLFGSSGNTIYF TGCGCCAGCAGCTTGTTTGGGAGCTCTGGAAACACCATATATTTT
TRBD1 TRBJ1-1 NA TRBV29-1 CSVPDRGTEAFF TGCAGCGTTCCGGACAGGGGCACTGAAGCTTTCTTT
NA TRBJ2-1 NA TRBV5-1 CASSLSLSPNEQFF TGCGCCAGCAGTCTCTCGCTATCGCCAAATGAGCAGTTCTTC